These T cell receptor beta chains were read from a single sample in a study of T cell repertoires in cytomegalovirus infection. MiXCR, run by TCRdb on the reads, gives a single entry per CDR3 protein. Counted here are over 95,000 distinct CDR3 sequences, roughly 31% occurring once; the ten biggest clones make up 41%. These receptors have no identified antigens. Sequenced here: CD8+ T cells from cultured PBMCs, sampled from culture after CMV antigen stimulation. The receptors shown here come from a human donor in good health (CMV status not recorded). Some clones in this sample may be carry-over from other donors' samples. Both conserved end residues are part of each CDR3. The order of the fields is V gene, clone size, D gene, J gene, CDR3 protein, CDR3 DNA. D genes are given only for firm matches. Clone size is stated in some rows and not others, as once, few, many or a class when expanded.

TRBV6-1	few	.	TRBJ1-3	CASSERRGVSGNTIYF	TGTGCCAGCAGTGAAAGACGGGGTGTCTCTGGAAACACCATATATTTT
TRBV24-1	.	TRBD2	TRBJ2-3	CATSDSTSADAQYF	TGTGCCACCAGTGACTCGACTAGCGCAGATGCGCAGTATTTT
TRBV7-9	.	.	TRBJ2-7	CASSPDSSSYEQYF	TGTGCCAGCAGCCCGGACAGTAGCTCCTACGAGCAGTACTTC
TRBV6-1	few	TRBD2	TRBJ2-3	CASSFGLAGGRVTQYF	TGTGCCAGCAGTTTCGGACTAGCGGGGGGCCGGGTTACGCAGTATTTT
TRBV6-4	few	.	TRBJ1-2	CASSDSADTDYGYTF	TGTGCCAGCAGTGACTCGGCAGACACGGACTATGGCTACACCTTC
TRBV7-2	few	.	TRBJ2-1	CASSSRGPYNEQFF	TGTGCCAGCAGCTCCCGGGGCCCCTACAATGAGCAGTTCTTC
TRBV7-8	many	.	TRBJ1-1	CASSPRPGGLGFDTEAFF	TGTGCCAGCAGCCCACGGCCAGGTGGCTTAGGGTTTGATACTGAAGCTTTCTTT
TRBV2	.	TRBD1	TRBJ1-5	CASSMTGFNQPQHF	TGTGCCAGCAGTATGACAGGGTTTAATCAGCCCCAGCATTTT
TRBV2	few	.	TRBJ1-5	CASSEARGIGQPQHF	TGTGCCAGCAGTGAAGCCCGGGGAATTGGGCAGCCCCAGCATTTT
TRBV20-1	few	TRBD2	TRBJ2-7	CSARGTSEFNEQYF	TGCAGTGCTAGAGGGACTAGCGAATTCAACGAGCAGTACTTC
TRBV19	.	.	TRBJ1-2	CASHFLGQRGYTF	TGTGCCAGCCATTTTCTGGGGCAGCGTGGCTACACCTTC
TRBV19	many	.	TRBJ1-2	CASSIVYGASYGYTF	TGTGCCAGTAGTATAGTGTACGGGGCAAGCTATGGCTACACCTTC
TRBV12-3/TRBV12-4	.	.	TRBJ2-3	CASRATDTQYF	TGTGCCAGCAGAGCAACAGATACGCAGTATTTT
TRBV29-1	.	.	TRBJ2-7	CSVEDTSIGSYEQYF	TGCAGCGTTGAAGACACTTCCATTGGTAGCTACGAGCAGTACTTC
TRBV4-2	.	.	TRBJ2-3	CASSHWGATDTQYF	TGTGCCAGCAGCCATTGGGGGGCCACAGATACGCAGTATTTT
TRBV28	.	TRBD1	TRBJ2-1	CASSNRGTSYNEQFF	TGTGCCAGCAGCAACAGGGGTACCTCCTACAATGAGCAGTTCTTC
TRBV6-6	.	.	TRBJ2-7	CASSYRHDSYEQYF	TGTGCCAGCAGTTACCGACATGACAGCTACGAGCAGTACTTC
TRBV4-3	once	TRBD1	TRBJ1-2	CASSQSRTGVFGAHGYTF	TGCGCCAGCAGCCAATCCCGGACAGGGGTTTTTGGCGCGCATGGCTACACCTTC
TRBV28	.	.	TRBJ2-1	CASSSVFGREQFF	TGTGCCAGCAGTTCGGTCTTTGGTAGGGAGCAGTTCTTC
TRBV7-9	few	.	TRBJ2-7	CASSLENEQYF	TGTGCCAGCAGCTTAGAAAACGAGCAGTACTTC
TRBV5-5	.	.	TRBJ2-2	CASSMRFRGSATGELFF	TGTGCCAGCAGCATGCGCTTCAGGGGTTCCGCCACCGGGGAGCTGTTTTTT
TRBV6-1	few	TRBD1	TRBJ2-5	CASSEGTGVARNQETQYF	TGTGCCAGCAGTGAAGGGACAGGGGTAGCCCGCAATCAAGAGACCCAGTACTTC
TRBV6-2/TRBV6-3	.	TRBD2	TRBJ2-5	CASSYAAGGQETQYF	TGTGCCAGCAGTTACGCCGCGGGGGGACAAGAGACCCAGTACTTC
TRBV27	.	.	TRBJ2-7	CASSSRRLQPYEQYF	TGTGCCAGCAGTTCCCGACGGTTGCAGCCCTACGAGCAGTACTTC
TRBV6-5	.	TRBD2	TRBJ2-5	CASSPLAGGEETQYF	TGTGCCAGCAGTCCCCTAGCGGGGGGAGAGGAGACCCAGTACTTC
TRBV9	.	.	TRBJ2-3	CASSVGGSSTDTQYF	TGTGCCAGCAGCGTAGGAGGGTCGAGCACAGATACGCAGTATTTT
TRBV7-3	.	.	TRBJ2-3	CASSLGWGAGGDTLYF	TGTGCCAGCAGCTTGGGTTGGGGGGCCGGTGGAGATACGCTGTATTTT
TRBV7-8	many	.	TRBJ2-1	CASSLVDRNNEQFF	TGTGCCAGCAGCTTAGTAGACAGAAACAATGAGCAGTTCTTC
TRBV5-5	.	.	TRBJ1-5	CASSPLGSYSNQPQHF	TGTGCCAGCAGCCCCCTCGGGTCCTATAGCAATCAGCCCCAGCATTTT
TRBV7-9	few	.	TRBJ2-1	CASSFAGNEQFF	TGTGCCAGCAGCTTCGCCGGGAATGAGCAGTTCTTC
TRBV7-9	many	.	TRBJ2-7	CASSRGSYEQYF	TGTGCCAGCAGCCGAGGGTCCTACGAGCAGTACTTC
TRBV7-6	many	TRBD1	TRBJ1-5	CASSLEAGGASQPQHF	TGTGCCAGCAGCTTAGAGGCAGGGGGAGCGAGTCAGCCCCAGCATTTT
TRBV12-3/TRBV12-4	few	.	TRBJ2-1	CASNSAGTSYNEQFF	TGTGCCAGCAATTCTGCCGGGACTTCTTACAATGAGCAGTTCTTC
TRBV14	.	.	TRBJ2-2	CASSQDPLEGIDTGELFF	TGTGCCAGCAGCCAAGACCCCCTGGAGGGGATCGACACCGGGGAGCTGTTTTTT
TRBV6-1	.	.	TRBJ1-2	CASSEGWEDFSVEITDGYTF	TGTGCCAGCAGTGAAGGATGGGAGGACTTCTCGGTGGAGATTACGGATGGCTACACCTTC
TRBV11-2	many	.	TRBJ2-7	CASSKGGGEQYF	TGTGCCAGCAGCAAAGGGGGGGGCGAGCAGTACTTC
TRBV29-1	.	TRBD1	TRBJ2-5	CSVEVLTGAEGTQYF	TGCAGCGTTGAAGTCCTGACAGGGGCCGAGGGGACCCAGTACTTC
TRBV4-1	once	.	TRBJ2-3	CASSQVLLDTQYF	TGCGCCAGCAGCCAAGTTCTCTTGGATACGCAGTATTTT
TRBV27	.	TRBD1	TRBJ1-5	CASSLIQGKPQHF	TGTGCCAGCAGTTTAATACAGGGGAAGCCCCAGCATTTT
TRBV7-2	.	.	TRBJ1-2	CASSFREGYTF	TGTGCCAGCAGCTTCAGGGAAGGCTACACCTTC
TRBV7-6	many	TRBD1	TRBJ2-3	CASSSGQGTDTQYF	TGTGCCAGCAGCTCGGGACAGGGGACAGATACGCAGTATTTT
TRBV7-2	few	.	TRBJ2-5	CASSLEGHETQYF	TGTGCCAGCAGCTTGGAGGGGCACGAGACCCAGTACTTC